This is a list of T cell receptor beta chains from one sample in a study of long-term antiretroviral therapy in people with HIV. Only in-frame clones appear in the TCRdb table, and some are missing; sequencing was by immunoSEQ multiplex PCR. The table has around 12,000 clones, roughly 90% seen once. The material was unsorted PBMCs, obtained 2.1 years after starting antiretroviral therapy. The receptors stem from a woman aged 40 to 55 with HIV. Both conserved end residues are part of each CDR3. The D gene is left open where the match is weak.

V	J	D	CDR3	DNA
TRBV5-6	TRBJ1-6	TRBD1	CASSLNRGSYNSPLHF	TGTGCCAGCAGCTTAAACAGGGGCTCCTATAATTCACCCCTCCACTTT
TRBV11-3	TRBJ2-7	.	CASSADGGTYEQYF	TGTGCCAGCAGCGCAGACGGGGGAACATACGAGCAGTACTTC
TRBV6-8	TRBJ2-7	TRBD2	CASSLRTSGNYEQYF	TGTGCCAGCAGTCTTCGGACTAGCGGGAACTACGAGCAGTACTTC
TRBV30	TRBJ2-1	TRBD2	CAWSERGSSYNEQFF	TGTGCCTGGAGTGAGCGGGGGAGCTCCTACAATGAGCAGTTCTTC
TRBV5-1	TRBJ2-1	TRBD2	CASSSAPAGVYNEQFF	TGCGCCAGCAGCTCCGCTCCAGCGGGGGTATACAATGAGCAGTTCTTC
TRBV5-4	TRBJ2-2	TRBD1	CASSWGQGRDTGELFF	TGTGCCAGCAGCTGGGGACAGGGTAGGGACACCGGGGAGCTGTTTTTT
TRBV7-2	TRBJ1-2	TRBD1	CASSFGGTGNAPGYTF	TGTGCCAGCAGCTTCGGAGGGACAGGGAACGCGCCTGGCTACACCTTC
TRBV4-1	TRBJ2-5	.	CASSQGRGGKQETQYF	TGCGCCAGCAGCCAAGGCAGGGGTGGGAAACAAGAGACCCAGTACTTC
TRBV5-6	TRBJ1-1	.	CASSFRGTEAFF	TGTGCCAGCAGCTTCCGGGGCACTGAAGCTTTCTTT
TRBV6-5	TRBJ2-7	.	CASSYRPHYEQYF	TGTGCCAGCAGTTACCGGCCCCACTACGAGCAGTACTTC
TRBV7-2	TRBJ2-7	.	CASSLAPTSYYEQYF	TGTGCCAGCAGCTTAGCCCCGACAAGCTACTACGAGCAGTACTTC
TRBV7-9	TRBJ1-1	TRBD1	CASSLGRGGQGKNTEAFF	TGTGCCAGCAGCTTAGGGAGAGGAGGACAGGGGAAGAACACTGAAGCTTTCTTT
TRBV9	TRBJ1-1	.	CASSVEGQGLTEAFF	TGTGCCAGCAGCGTAGAAGGGCAGGGTTTGACTGAAGCTTTCTTT
TRBV7-9	TRBJ1-3	.	CASSLVGAAGNTIYF	TGTGCCAGCAGCTTAGTGGGGGCTGCTGGAAACACCATATATTTT
TRBV11-2	TRBJ1-1	.	CASSQSGPEAFF	TGTGCCAGCAGCCAAAGCGGGCCTGAAGCTTTCTTT
TRBV5-1	TRBJ2-1	.	CASSLGGSNNEQFF	TGCGCCAGCAGCTTGGGGGGCAGTAACAATGAGCAGTTCTTC
TRBV5-8	TRBJ2-3	TRBD2	CASSSLLAGWDTQYF	TGTGCCAGCAGTTCGTTGCTAGCGGGGTGGGATACGCAGTATTTT
TRBV5-5	TRBJ1-6	.	CASSFGSGNSPLHF	TGTGCCAGCAGCTTTGGGTCGGGGAATTCACCCCTCCACTTT
TRBV27	TRBJ1-6	TRBD1	CASSLLGTGYSPLHF	TGTGCCAGCAGTTTATTAGGGACAGGTTATTCACCCCTCCACTTT
TRBV5-1	TRBJ1-1	.	CASSLEGGALTEAFF	TGCGCCAGCAGCTTGGAGGGGGGCGCATTAACTGAAGCTTTCTTT
TRBV10-3	TRBJ1-1	.	CAITRDLRMNTEAFF	TGTGCCATCACCAGGGACCTCCGCATGAACACTGAAGCTTTCTTT
TRBV5-6	TRBJ2-1	TRBD2	CASSLYTSGGLPYNEQFF	TGTGCCAGCAGCTTGTATACTAGCGGGGGGCTCCCCTACAATGAGCAGTTCTTC
TRBV5-1	TRBJ2-7	.	CASSPVVRTADSYEQYF	TGCGCCAGCAGCCCGGTCGTCCGGACAGCAGACTCCTACGAGCAGTACTTC
TRBV19	TRBJ2-3	.	CASSIVPASLQRDTQYF	TGTGCCAGTAGTATAGTTCCAGCTAGTCTGCAGAGAGATACGCAGTATTTT
TRBV7-9	TRBJ1-2	.	CASSPPIEGYGYTF	TGTGCCAGCAGCCCCCCGATAGAGGGCTATGGCTACACCTTC
TRBV6-1	TRBJ2-7	.	CASSELTGHYEQYF	TGTGCCAGCAGTGAACTGACAGGTCACTACGAGCAGTACTTC
TRBV5-1	TRBJ1-3	.	CASSLNSGAGGNTIYF	TGCGCCAGCAGCTTGAATTCTGGGGCGGGCGGAAACACCATATATTTT
TRBV10-3	TRBJ1-6	.	CAIRGTGGFGFDSPLHF	TGTGCCATCAGGGGGACCGGGGGATTCGGGTTTGATTCACCCCTCCACTTT
TRBV13	TRBJ2-2	TRBD1	CASSSAGQGVGELFF	TGTGCCAGCAGCTCAGCGGGACAGGGGGTAGGGGAGCTGTTTTTT
TRBV18	TRBJ1-4	TRBD1	CASSPGTEEKLFF	TGTGCCAGCTCACCGGGGACAGAAGAAAAACTGTTTTTT
TRBV18	TRBJ2-5	.	CASSPAESQETQYF	TGTGCCAGCTCACCTGCAGAGAGCCAAGAGACCCAGTACTTC
TRBV11-2	TRBJ1-1	.	CASSWAGDTEAFF	TGTGCCAGCAGCTGGGCAGGGGATACTGAAGCTTTCTTT